The 7 T cell receptor beta chains listed next were all sequenced from one sample in a study of blood T cell repertoires in COVID-19. Data came from immunoSEQ multiplex PCR; TCRdb stores just in-frame clones and leaves some out. Seen here are 130,000 to 150,000 clones, around four fifths observed once, and the top ten hold 3%. The specimen sequenced was peripheral blood. The origin of the receptors is a middle-aged woman with active or convalescent COVID-19.

The chain uses TRBV3-1 (or the pseudogene TRBV3-2) and TRBJ1-2; D remains ambiguous. CDR1 and CDR2 (germline): LGHDT, YNNKEL (reference sequence). Trimming stripped 5 bases from V and 5 bases from J, with 12 bases between. CDR3 length equals 13 residues. CDR3 residues: CASSERQSYGYTF. The CDR3 DNA reads as TGTGCCAGCAGCGAGAGGCAGTCATATGGCTACACCTTC.

J is TRBJ2-6 and V is TRBV28, with 10 bases aligning to TRBD1. V lost 6 bases and J lost 0; bases outside the gene matches: 5. The CDR3 runs 17 residues. CDR1 is MDHEN, CDR2 SYDVKM, per germline. CDR3: CASRPTGGRSGANVLTF. CDR3 DNA: TGTGCCAGCAGGCCGACAGGGGGCCGCTCTGGGGCCAACGTCCTGACTTTC.

The chain recombines TRBV19 with TRBJ2-3, with TRBD1 matching 8 bases. This CDR3 has 14 residues. With 7 bases clipped from V and 5 bases from J, the junction kept 8 bases outside the gene matches. Germline-derived CDR1 and CDR2 are LNHDA and SQIVND (reference sequence). As DNA, the CDR3 is TGTGCCAGTACCTCAACAGGGGGTAAAGATACGCAGTATTTT. The encoded protein is CASTSTGGKDTQYF.

The chain carries TRBV30 and TRBJ1-4; tentative D call: TRBD1 (6 bases). V shed 3 bases and J shed 8 bases, with 16 bases lying between them. Germline CDR1 and CDR2: GTSNPN and SVGIG (reference sequence). The CDR3 is 14 residues long. CDR3 amino acids: CAWSRTVEGEKLFF. The DNA of the CDR3 is TGTGCCTGGAGCCGGACAGTCGAGGGGGAAAAACTGTTTTTT.

On this clone itself: This CDR3 is also generated by other DNA sequences in the sample. This chain joins TRBV27 and TRBJ1-6, with D uncertain. Germline V CDR1 and CDR2: MNHEY, SMNVEV (reference sequence). The CDR3 is 16 residues long. V dropped 3 bases and J dropped 0 bases, with 9 bases sitting between them. CDR3 sequence: CASSFGGSSYNSPLHF. CDR3 sequence (DNA): TGTGCCAGCAGTTTTGGCGGGAGCTCCTATAATTCACCCCTCCACTTT.

The chain couples TRBV30 to TRBJ2-5, with TRBD2 matching over 8 bases. Germline assignment: CDR1 GTSNPN and CDR2 SVGIG (reference sequence). This CDR3 comprises 14 residues. Trimming at V came to 3 bases and at J to 5 bases, leaving 8 bases not matched to a gene. The CDR3 spells CAWSQVAGRETQYF. The DNA for the CDR3 is TGTGCCTGGAGCCAGGTAGCGGGGCGGGAGACCCAGTACTTC. The variable domain in full, with the rest retrieved from reference TRBV30 and TRBJ2-5, is SQTIHQWPATLVQPVGSPLSLECTVEGTSNPNLYWYRQAAGRGLQLLFYSVGIGQISSEVPQNLSASRPQDRQFILSSKKLLLSDSGFYLCAWSQVAGRETQYFGPGTRLLVL.

The chain combines TRBV6-5 with TRBJ1-2, with D possibly TRBD1 on 5 matching bases. V dropped 8 bases and J dropped 8 bases, with 15 bases sitting between them. The CDR3 is made up of 12 amino acids. Per the germline V gene, CDR1 is MNHEY and CDR2 is SVGAGI. The CDR3 sequence is CASGGDAEGYTF. The CDR3 coding sequence is TGTGCCAGCGGCGGGGACGCGGAAGGCTACACCTTC.